This paragraph reports one T cell receptor (beta chain). Its specificity is unknown. The data are from a study of beta chain features in type 1 diabetes. Whole-study results and caveats: Sampled from patients, naive, central memory and Treg TCRB repertoires appeared more similar than those sampled from healthy donors. Although PCR might favor shorter templates, it would do so equally in patients and controls. Whether HLA type influences TCRB rearrangement remained unresolved here. Researchers report that Type 1 diabetes patients had moderately but significantly shorter TCRB CDR3s across all four CD4+ subsets.

Every isolated RNA sample was fully reverse transcribed, so sequencing captured expressed TCRB transcripts. Sequencing was performed with immunoSEQ multiplex PCR; in TCRdb, only in-frame clones are kept and a portion is missing. The sample lists around 250,000 clones, 14% occurring once. The receptor comes from a man aged 25 to 40 with type 1 diabetes. Sequenced material: naive CD4+ T cells from blood.

For the CDR3, the DNA is TGTGCCAGCAGTCTACCGGGACAGGGTGCGGAGACCCAGTACTTC. It codes for CASSLPGQGAETQYF. This sequence joins TRBV25-1 and TRBJ2-5; 9 nucleotides match TRBD1. There are 15 residues in the CDR3. Germline CDR1 is MGHDK and CDR2 is SYGVNS. V lost 5 bases and J lost 5; bases outside the gene matches: 9.